Listed here is a single TCR beta chain. As yet, its antigen is unknown. This entry is derived from a study of Tregs in tolerant kidney transplant recipients. About the research overall: Recipient Tregs were stimulated with donor B cells plus IL-2 for 16 days.

General observations from the study: In tolerant patients, donor-specific Tregs outgrew total Tregs, suggesting antigen-driven expansion. Biological reproducibility was not directly addressed in this study. For some patients, primers changed over time, blocking nucleotide-level comparison.

The assay was immunoSEQ multiplex PCR, and TCRdb's table has in-frame clones only and misses some. The table has some 780 clones, 38% seen once. Germline loops: CDR1 DFQATT, CDR2 SNEGSKA (reference sequence). The CDR3 has 10 amino acids. With 4 bases removed from V and 3 bases from J, the gap between germline ends came to 2 bases. The chain links TRBV20-1 to TRBJ2-3; D remains ambiguous. This receptor was taken from a human patient who received a combined kidney and bone marrow transplant. Among the T cells, some may be from the graft donor. The sample consisted of Tregs from blood cultured with allogeneic cells. CDR3 region: CSAKTDTQYF. Written as DNA, the CDR3 is TGCAGTGCTAAAACAGATACGCAGTATTTT.